This is a list of T cell receptor beta chains from one sample in a study of cytomegalovirus exposure and HLA in healthy donors. Clones were read by immunoSEQ multiplex PCR, and TCRdb kept only the in-frame ones, dropping some. Altogether about 120,000 clones are present, 70% to 80% being singletons, with the ten largest covering about 12%. The sample consisted of PBMCs. Source of these receptors: a woman in her 40s in good health and CMV-seropositive. Both conserved end residues are part of each CDR3. The order of the fields is J gene, clone size, V gene, D gene, CDR3 protein, CDR3 DNA. A D gene is named only where the DNA matches it firmly. The size of a clone is reported for some rows only, either as once, few or many, or as a class for expanded clones.

TRBJ2-3 once TRBV11-2 . CASSLGVSTDTQYF TGTGCCAGCAGCCTCGGGGTTTCCACAGATACGCAGTATTTT
TRBJ1-1 . TRBV5-4 . CASSLDQGRTEAFF TGTGCCAGCAGCTTGGATCAGGGGAGAACTGAAGCTTTCTTT
TRBJ1-1 . TRBV28 TRBD1 CASSSGQGTEAFF TGTGCCAGCAGTTCCGGACAGGGGACCGAAGCTTTCTTT
TRBJ2-7 few TRBV7-2 . CASSFLADYEQYF TGTGCCAGCAGCTTTTTGGCAGATTACGAGCAGTACTTC
TRBJ2-3 once TRBV27 . CASSSLRGGAFGADTQYF TGTGCCAGCAGTTCCCTGAGGGGGGGGGCCTTCGGGGCAGATACGCAGTATTTT
TRBJ2-5 . TRBV28 TRBD1 CASSLLGTASQETQYF TGTGCCAGCAGTTTATTGGGGACAGCGAGCCAAGAGACCCAGTACTTC
TRBJ2-1 . TRBV29-1 . CSVVPGPQTVNEQFF TGCAGCGTGGTCCCCGGCCCACAGACGGTGAATGAGCAGTTCTTC
TRBJ2-5 once TRBV5-5 TRBD2 CASSLVSSGAETQYF TGTGCCAGCAGCTTGGTTTCTAGCGGGGCGGAGACCCAGTACTTC
TRBJ2-1 few TRBV6-4 TRBD2 CASGVTSGVRKQFF TGTGCCAGCGGAGTGACTAGCGGGGTTCGTAAGCAGTTCTTC
TRBJ2-3 . TRBV30 TRBD2 CAWSTKLAGGTDTQYF TGTGCCTGGAGTACAAAACTAGCGGGGGGCACAGATACGCAGTATTTT
TRBJ1-5 . TRBV2 TRBD1 CASSGRGGRFWGNQPQHF TGTGCCAGCAGTGGCAGAGGGGGCCGTTTTTGGGGCAATCAGCCCCAGCATTTT
TRBJ1-1 . TRBV6-5 . CASRGRRGSTEAFF TGTGCCAGCAGGGGCCGCAGGGGAAGCACTGAAGCTTTCTTT
TRBJ2-2 once TRBV7-9 . CASSLDLSTGELFF TGTGCCAGCAGCTTAGATCTCAGCACCGGGGAGCTGTTTTTT